This TCR beta chain stems from a study of CD8+CD57+ T cells in acquired aplastic anemia. As for the study in general: An average of 3.2 ug of DNA was obtained from sorted CD4+ and CD8+ cells.

Genomic DNA was employed as the template in profiling TCR beta VDJ and CDR3. MiXCR, applied by TCRdb to the reads, yields one record per CDR3 protein. The repertoire holds about 240,000 distinct CDR3 sequences, with more than 45% as singletons. Study-wide results and caveats: Sharing between patients and controls was observed for 25 to 30 CD8+ CDR3 sequences. Patients were compared with controls for CD8+ Simpson's diversity, and no significant difference emerged.

Turning to this clonotype: Its specificity is not known.

Before being chosen for sequencing, patients had shown CD8+CD57+ cell expansion by flow cytometry. Patients had undergone no therapy by the time their blood was sampled. Per the germline V gene, CDR1 is KGHDR and CDR2 is SFDVKD. V dropped 4 bases and J dropped 2; count of bases not matched to a gene: 2. CDR3 size: 14 residues. The sequenced sample was sorted CD4+, CD8+, or CD8+CD57+ T cells (not recorded which) from PBMCs. The receptor was isolated from a human donor with aplastic anemia. The genes are TRBV24-1 and TRBJ2-3; 7 nucleotides line up with TRBD2. As DNA, the CDR3 is TGTGCCACCAGTGAAAGCGGGGCCACAGATACGCAGTATTTT. Protein sequence: CATSESGATDTQYF.